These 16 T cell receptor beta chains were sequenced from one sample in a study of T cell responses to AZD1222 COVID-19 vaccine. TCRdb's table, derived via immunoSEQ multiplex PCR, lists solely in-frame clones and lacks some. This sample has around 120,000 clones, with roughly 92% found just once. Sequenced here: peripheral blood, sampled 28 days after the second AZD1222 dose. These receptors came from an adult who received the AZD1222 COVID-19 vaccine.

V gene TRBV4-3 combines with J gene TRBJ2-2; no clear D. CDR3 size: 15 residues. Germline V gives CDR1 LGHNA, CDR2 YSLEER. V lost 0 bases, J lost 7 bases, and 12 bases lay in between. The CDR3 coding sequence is TGCGCCAGCAGCCAAGATTACCAGGTTGGCGGGGAGCTGTTTTTT. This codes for CASSQDYQVGGELFF.

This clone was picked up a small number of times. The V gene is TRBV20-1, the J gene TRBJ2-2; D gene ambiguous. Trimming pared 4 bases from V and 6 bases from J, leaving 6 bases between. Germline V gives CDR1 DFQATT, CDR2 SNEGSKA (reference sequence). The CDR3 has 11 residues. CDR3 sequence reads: CSAKGPGELFF. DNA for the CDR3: TGCAGTGCTAAAGGCCCCGGGGAGCTGTTTTTT.

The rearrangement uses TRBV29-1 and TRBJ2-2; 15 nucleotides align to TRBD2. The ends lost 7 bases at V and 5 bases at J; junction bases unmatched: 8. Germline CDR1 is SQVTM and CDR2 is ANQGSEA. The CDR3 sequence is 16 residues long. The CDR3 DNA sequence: TGCAGCGCCGAGGGGGGACTAGCGGGAGGTACCGGGGAGCTGTTTTTT. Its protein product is CSAEGGLAGGTGELFF.

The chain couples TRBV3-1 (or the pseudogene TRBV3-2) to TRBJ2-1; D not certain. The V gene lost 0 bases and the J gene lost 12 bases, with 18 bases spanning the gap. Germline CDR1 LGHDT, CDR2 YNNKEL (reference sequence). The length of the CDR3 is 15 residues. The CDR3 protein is CASSQDFTARRRQFF. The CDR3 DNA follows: TGTGCCAGCAGCCAAGATTTTACGGCCCGCCGAAGGCAGTTCTTC.

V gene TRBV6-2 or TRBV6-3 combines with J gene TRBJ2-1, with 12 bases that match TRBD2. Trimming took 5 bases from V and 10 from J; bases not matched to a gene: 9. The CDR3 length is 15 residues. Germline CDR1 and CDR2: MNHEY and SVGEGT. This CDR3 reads CASSRLAGAPGEQFF. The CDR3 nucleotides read TGTGCCAGCAGTAGACTAGCGGGAGCCCCAGGCGAGCAGTTCTTC.

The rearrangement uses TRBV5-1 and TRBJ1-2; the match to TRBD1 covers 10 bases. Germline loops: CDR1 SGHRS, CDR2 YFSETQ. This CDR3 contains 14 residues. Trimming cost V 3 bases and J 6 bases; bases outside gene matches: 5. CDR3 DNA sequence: TGCGCCAGCAGCTACCGGGACAGGGGTAATGGCTACACCTTC. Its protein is CASSYRDRGNGYTF. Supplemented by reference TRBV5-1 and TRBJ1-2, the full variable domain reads KAGVTQTPRYLIKTRGQQVTLSCSPISGHRSVSWYQQTPGQGLQFLFEYFSETQRNKGNFPGRFSGRQFSNSRSEMNVSTLELGDSALYLCASSYRDRGNGYTFGSGTRLTVV.

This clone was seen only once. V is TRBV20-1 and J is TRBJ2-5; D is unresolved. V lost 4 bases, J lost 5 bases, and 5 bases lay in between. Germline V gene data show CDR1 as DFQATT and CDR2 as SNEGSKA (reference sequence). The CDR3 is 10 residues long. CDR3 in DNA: TGCAGTGCTATCATGGAGACCCAGTACTTC. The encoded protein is CSAIMETQYF.

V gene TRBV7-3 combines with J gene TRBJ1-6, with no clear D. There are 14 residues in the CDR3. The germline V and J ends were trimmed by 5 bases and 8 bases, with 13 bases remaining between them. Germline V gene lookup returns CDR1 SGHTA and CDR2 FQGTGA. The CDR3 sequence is CASSPEGLDSPLHF. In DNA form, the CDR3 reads TGTGCCAGCAGCCCCGAGGGCCTGGATTCACCCCTCCACTTT.

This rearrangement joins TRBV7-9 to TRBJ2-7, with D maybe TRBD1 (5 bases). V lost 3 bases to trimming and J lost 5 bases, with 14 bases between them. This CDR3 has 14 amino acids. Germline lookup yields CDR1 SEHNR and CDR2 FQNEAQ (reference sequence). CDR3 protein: CASSLGQGIDEQYF. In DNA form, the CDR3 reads TGTGCCAGCAGCTTGGGGCAGGGAATCGACGAGCAGTACTTC. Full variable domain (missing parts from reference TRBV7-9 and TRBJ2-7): DTGVSQNPRHKITKRGQNVTFRCDPISEHNRLYWYRQTLGQGPEFLTYFQNEAQLEKSRLLSDRFSAERPKGSFSTLEIQRTEQGDSAMYLCASSLGQGIDEQYFGPGTRLTVT.

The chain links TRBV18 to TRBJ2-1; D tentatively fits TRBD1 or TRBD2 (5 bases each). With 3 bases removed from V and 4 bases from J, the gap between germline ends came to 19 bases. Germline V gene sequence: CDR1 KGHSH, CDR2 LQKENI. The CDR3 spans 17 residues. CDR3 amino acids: CASSPDPSRGPYNEQFF. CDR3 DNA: TGTGCCAGCTCACCGGATCCTAGCCGGGGACCTTACAATGAGCAGTTCTTC.

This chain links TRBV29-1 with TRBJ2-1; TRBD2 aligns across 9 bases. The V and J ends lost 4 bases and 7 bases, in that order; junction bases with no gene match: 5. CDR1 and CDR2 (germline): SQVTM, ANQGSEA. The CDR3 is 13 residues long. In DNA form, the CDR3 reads TGCAGCGTTGCACTAGCGGGCAATAATGAGCAGTTCTTC. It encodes CSVALAGNNEQFF.

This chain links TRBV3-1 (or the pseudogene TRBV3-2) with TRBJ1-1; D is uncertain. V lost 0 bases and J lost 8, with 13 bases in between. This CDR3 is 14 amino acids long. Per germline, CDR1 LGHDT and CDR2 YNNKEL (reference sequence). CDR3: CASSQDRGSREAFF. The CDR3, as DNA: TGTGCCAGCAGCCAAGATCGTGGGAGCCGCGAAGCTTTCTTT.

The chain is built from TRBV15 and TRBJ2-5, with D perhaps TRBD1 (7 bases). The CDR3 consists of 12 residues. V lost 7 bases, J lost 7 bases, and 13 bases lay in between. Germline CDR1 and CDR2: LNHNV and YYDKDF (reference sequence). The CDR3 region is CATTSQGGTQYF. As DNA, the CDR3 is TGTGCCACCACCTCTCAGGGGGGGACCCAGTACTTC.

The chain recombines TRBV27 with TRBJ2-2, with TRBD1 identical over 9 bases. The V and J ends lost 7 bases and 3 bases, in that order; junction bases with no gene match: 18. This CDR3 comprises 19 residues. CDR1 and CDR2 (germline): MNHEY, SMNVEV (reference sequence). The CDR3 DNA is TGTGCCAGCACCTCTTCCCGGACAGGGGCCCTCCTCTACACCGGGGAGCTGTTTTTT. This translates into CASTSSRTGALLYTGELFF.

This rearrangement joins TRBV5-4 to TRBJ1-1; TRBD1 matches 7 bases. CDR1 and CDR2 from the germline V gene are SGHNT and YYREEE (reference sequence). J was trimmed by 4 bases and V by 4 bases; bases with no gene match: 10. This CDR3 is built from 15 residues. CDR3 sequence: CASSPRGQSGTEAFF. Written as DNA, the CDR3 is TGTGCCAGCAGCCCGAGGGGGCAATCGGGCACTGAAGCTTTCTTT. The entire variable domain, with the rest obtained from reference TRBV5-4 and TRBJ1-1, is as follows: ETGVTQSPTHLIKTRGQQVTLRCSSQSGHNTVSWYQQALGQGPQFIFQYYREEENGRGNFPPRFSGLQFPNYSSELNVNALELDDSALYLCASSPRGQSGTEAFFGQGTRLTVV.

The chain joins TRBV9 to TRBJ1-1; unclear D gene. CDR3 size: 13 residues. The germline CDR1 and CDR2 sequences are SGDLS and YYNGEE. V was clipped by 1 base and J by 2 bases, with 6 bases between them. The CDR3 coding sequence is TGTGCCAGCAGCGTAAGGTTCAACACTGAAGCTTTCTTT. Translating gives CASSVRFNTEAFF.